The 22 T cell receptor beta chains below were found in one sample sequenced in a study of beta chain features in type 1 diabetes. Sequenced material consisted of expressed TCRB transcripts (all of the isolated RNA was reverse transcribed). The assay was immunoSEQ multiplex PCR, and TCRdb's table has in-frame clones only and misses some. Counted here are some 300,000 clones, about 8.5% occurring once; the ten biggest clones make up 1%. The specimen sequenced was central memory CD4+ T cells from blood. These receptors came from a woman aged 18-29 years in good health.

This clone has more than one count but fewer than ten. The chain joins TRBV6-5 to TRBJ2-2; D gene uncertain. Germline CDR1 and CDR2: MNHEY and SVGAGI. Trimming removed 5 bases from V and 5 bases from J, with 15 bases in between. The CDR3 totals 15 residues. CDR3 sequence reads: CASSRHGRLTGELFF. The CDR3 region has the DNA TGTGCCAGCAGTCGTCACGGTCGTTTAACCGGGGAGCTGTTTTTT.

In nucleotides, the CDR3 is TGTGCCAGCGGGGGTTACACCGGGGAGCTGTTTTTT. Protein sequence: CASGGYTGELFF. The chain links TRBV28 to TRBJ2-2; D could derive from TRBD1 or TRBD2 (5 bases each). V was pared by 8 bases and J by 3 bases, with 7 bases between. CDR3 length equals 12 residues. Germline values: CDR1 MDHEN, CDR2 SYDVKM. The full variable domain, in which reference TRBV28 and TRBJ2-2 provide the parts outside the CDR3, is DVKVTQSSRYLVKRTGEKVFLECVQDMDHENMFWYRQDPGLGLRLIYFSYDVKMKEKGDIPEGYSVSREKKERFSLILESASTNQTSMYLCASGGYTGELFFGEGSRLTVL.

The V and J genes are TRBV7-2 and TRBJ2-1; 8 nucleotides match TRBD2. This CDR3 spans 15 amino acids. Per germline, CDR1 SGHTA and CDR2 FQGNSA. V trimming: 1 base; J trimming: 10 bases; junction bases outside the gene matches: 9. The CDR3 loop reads CASSLGFRPGGEQFF. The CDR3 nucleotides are TGTGCCAGCAGCTTAGGGTTTAGACCGGGAGGGGAGCAGTTCTTC. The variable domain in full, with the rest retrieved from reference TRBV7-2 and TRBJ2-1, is GAGVSQSPSNKVTEKGKDVELRCDPISGHTALYWYRQSLGQGLEFLIYFQGNSAPDKSGLPSDRFSAERTGGSVSTLTIQRTQQEDSAVYLCASSLGFRPGGEQFFGPGTRLTVL.

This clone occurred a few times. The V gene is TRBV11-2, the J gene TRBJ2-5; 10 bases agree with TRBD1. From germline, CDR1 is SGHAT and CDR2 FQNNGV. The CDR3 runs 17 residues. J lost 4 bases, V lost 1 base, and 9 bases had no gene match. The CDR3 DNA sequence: TGTGCCAGCAGCTTAGCGGGACAGGGGATAGTACGAGAGACCCAGTACTTC. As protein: CASSLAGQGIVRETQYF.

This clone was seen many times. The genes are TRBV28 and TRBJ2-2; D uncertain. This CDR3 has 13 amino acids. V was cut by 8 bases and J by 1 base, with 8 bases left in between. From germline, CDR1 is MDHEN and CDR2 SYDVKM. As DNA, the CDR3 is TGTGCCAGCCGGCAAGTGAACACCGGGGAGCTGTTTTTT. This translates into CASRQVNTGELFF.

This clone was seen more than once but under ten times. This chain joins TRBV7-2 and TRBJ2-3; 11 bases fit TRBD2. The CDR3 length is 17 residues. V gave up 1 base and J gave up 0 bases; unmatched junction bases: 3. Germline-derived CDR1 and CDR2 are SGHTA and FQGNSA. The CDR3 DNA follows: TGTGCCAGCAGCTTAGTTGCTAGCGGGGGGAGCACAGATACGCAGTATTTT. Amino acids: CASSLVASGGSTDTQYF.

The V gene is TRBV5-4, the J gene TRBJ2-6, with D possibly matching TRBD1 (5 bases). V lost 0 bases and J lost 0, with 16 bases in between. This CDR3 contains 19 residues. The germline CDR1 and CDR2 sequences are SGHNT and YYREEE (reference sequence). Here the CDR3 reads CASSLARATGLSGANVLTF. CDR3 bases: TGTGCCAGCAGCTTGGCCAGGGCCACTGGTCTCTCTGGGGCCAACGTCCTGACTTTC.

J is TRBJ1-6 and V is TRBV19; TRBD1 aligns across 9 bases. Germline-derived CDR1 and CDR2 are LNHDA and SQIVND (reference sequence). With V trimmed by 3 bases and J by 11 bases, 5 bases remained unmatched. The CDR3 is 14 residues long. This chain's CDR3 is CASSIWTGDPPLHF. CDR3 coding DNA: TGTGCCAGTAGTATCTGGACAGGGGATCCACCCCTCCACTTT.

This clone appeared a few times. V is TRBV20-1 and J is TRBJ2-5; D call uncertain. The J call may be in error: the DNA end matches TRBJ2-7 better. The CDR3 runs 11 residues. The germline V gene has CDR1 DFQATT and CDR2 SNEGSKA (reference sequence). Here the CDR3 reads CSASNIYEQYF. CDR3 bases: TGCAGTGCTAGCAACATTTACGAGCAGTACTTC.

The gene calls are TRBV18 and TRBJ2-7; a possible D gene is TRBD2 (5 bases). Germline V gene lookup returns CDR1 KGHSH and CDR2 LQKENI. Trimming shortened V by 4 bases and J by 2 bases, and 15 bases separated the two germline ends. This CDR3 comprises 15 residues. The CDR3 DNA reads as TGTGCCAGCTCACACCGTGAGGCGGGCCCCTACGAGCAGTACTTC. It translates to CASSHREAGPYEQYF.

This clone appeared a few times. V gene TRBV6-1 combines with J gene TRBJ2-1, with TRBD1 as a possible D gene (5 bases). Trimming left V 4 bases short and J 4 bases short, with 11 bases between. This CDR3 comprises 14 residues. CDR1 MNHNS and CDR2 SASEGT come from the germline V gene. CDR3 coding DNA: TGTGCCAGCAGTGCGACCTGGACATACAATGAGCAGTTCTTC. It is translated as CASSATWTYNEQFF.

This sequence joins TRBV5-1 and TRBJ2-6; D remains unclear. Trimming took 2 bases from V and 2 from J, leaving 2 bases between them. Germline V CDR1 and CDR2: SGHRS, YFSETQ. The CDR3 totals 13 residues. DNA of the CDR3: TGCGCCAGCAGCTTAACTGGGGCCAACGTCCTGACTTTC. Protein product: CASSLTGANVLTF.

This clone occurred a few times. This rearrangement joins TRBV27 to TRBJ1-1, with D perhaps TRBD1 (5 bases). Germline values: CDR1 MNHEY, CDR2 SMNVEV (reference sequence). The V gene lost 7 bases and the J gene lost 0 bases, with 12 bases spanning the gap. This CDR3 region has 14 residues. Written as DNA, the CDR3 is TGTGCCAGCAATTTGGTGGGGGTGAACACTGAAGCTTTCTTT. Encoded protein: CASNLVGVNTEAFF.

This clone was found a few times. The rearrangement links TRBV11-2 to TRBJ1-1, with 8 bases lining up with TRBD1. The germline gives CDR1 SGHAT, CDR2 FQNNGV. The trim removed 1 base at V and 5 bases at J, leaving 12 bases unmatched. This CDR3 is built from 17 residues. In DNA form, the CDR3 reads TGTGCCAGCAGCTTAGCCTATAGGATACAGGGGGGAACTGAAGCTTTCTTT. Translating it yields CASSLAYRIQGGTEAFF.

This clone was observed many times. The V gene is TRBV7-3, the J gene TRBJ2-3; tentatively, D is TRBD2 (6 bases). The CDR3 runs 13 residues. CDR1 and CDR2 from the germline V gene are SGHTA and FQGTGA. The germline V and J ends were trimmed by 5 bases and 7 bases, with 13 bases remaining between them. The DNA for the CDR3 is TGTGCCAGCAGCCCTCCCAGCGGGCATACGCAGTATTTT. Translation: CASSPPSGHTQYF.

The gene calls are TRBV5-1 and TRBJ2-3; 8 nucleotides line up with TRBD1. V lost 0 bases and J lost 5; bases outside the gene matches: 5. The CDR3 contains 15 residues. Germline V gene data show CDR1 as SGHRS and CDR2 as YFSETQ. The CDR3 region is CASSLVGQGKDTQYF. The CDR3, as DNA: TGCGCCAGCAGCTTGGTTGGACAGGGTAAAGATACGCAGTATTTT.

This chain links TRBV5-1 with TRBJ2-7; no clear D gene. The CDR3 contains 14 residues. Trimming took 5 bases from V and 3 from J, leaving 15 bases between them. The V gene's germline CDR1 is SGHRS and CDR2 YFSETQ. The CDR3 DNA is TGCGCCAGCAGTGTATCCCCTGGGAACTACGAGCAGTACTTC. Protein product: CASSVSPGNYEQYF.

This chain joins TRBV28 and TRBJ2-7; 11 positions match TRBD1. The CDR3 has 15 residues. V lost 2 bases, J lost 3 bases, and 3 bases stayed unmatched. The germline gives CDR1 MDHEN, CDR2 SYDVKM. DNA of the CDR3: TGTGCCAGCAGTTTACCGGGACAGGGGGTCTACGAGCAGTACGTC. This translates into CASSLPGQGVYEQYV.

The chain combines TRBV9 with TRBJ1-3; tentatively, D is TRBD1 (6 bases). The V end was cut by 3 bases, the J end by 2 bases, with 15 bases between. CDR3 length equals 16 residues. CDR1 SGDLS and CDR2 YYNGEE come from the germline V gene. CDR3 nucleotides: TGTGCCAGCAGCGGTGGGGGGGCAGTCCCTGGAAACACCATATATTTT. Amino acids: CASSGGGAVPGNTIYF.

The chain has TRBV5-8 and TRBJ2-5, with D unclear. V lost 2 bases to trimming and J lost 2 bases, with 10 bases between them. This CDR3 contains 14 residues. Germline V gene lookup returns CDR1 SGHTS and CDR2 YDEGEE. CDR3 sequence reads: CASSLGSGQETQYF. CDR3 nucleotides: TGTGCCAGCAGCTTAGGATCAGGTCAAGAGACCCAGTACTTC.

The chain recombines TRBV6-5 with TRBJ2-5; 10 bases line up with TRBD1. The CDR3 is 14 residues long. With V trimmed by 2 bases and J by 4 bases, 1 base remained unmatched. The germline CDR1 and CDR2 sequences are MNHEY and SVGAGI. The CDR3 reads CASSYDRGLETQYF. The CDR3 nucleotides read TGTGCCAGCAGTTACGACAGGGGGCTAGAGACCCAGTACTTC.

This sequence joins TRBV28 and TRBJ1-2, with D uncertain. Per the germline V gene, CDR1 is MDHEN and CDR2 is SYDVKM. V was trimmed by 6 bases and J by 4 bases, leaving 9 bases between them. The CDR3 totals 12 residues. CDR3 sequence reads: CASSPNVYGYTF. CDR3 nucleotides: TGTGCCAGCAGCCCCAATGTCTATGGCTACACCTTC.